This T cell receptor (beta chain) was sequenced for a study of molecular identifiers for immune sequencing clone quantification. About the research overall: Replicate experiments took RNA from approximately 22,000 or 94,000 naive CD8 cells, divided it five ways and sequenced four.

Points from the study as a whole: With a barcode shared among identical TCR molecules, highly expanded clone sizes could be underestimated.

This clonotype was counted between two and nine times. Its antigen is still unknown. As previously described, bulk TCR libraries were made using listed TCR primers. TCRdb reprocessed the PCR reads via MiXCR and lists one record per CDR3 protein. The repertoire holds roughly 320,000 distinct CDR3 sequences, with over 20% as singletons. The length of the CDR3 is 13 residues. Germline CDR1 and CDR2: MDHEN and SYDVKM. V was shortened by 8 bases and J by 8 bases, with 18 bases between the two germline ends. The origin of this receptor is a human donor in good health. Some libraries in this study had Jurkat cell RNA spiked in. This chain connects TRBV28 to TRBJ1-2; D call uncertain. Material for sequencing was naive CD8+ T cells from blood, with Jurkat cell RNA spiked in. Subset described: FACS-sorted CD8+CD4-CCR7+CD45RA+ naive T cells. As DNA, the CDR3 is TGTGCCAGCTGGAGTTTCGAAGGGAACGGCTACACCTTC. Translating it yields CASWSFEGNGYTF.